The 20 T cell receptor beta chains presented below share a single source sample, sequenced in a study of identical twins. One entry per CDR3 protein results from TCRdb running MiXCR on the 5' RACE reads. Counted here are roughly 690,000 distinct CDR3 sequences, 21% occurring once; the ten biggest clones make up around 4.4%. These data are also associated with another study on T cells expressing NK-cell markers.

The sequenced sample consisted of PBMCs. Receptors originate from a young woman in good health.

This rearrangement joins TRBV7-6 to TRBJ2-7, with D perhaps given as TRBD1 or TRBD2 (5 bases each). V lost 1 base, J lost 4 bases, and 23 bases lay in between. The CDR3 covers 18 residues. CDR1 SGHVS and CDR2 FNYEAQ come from the germline V gene. The CDR3 DNA sequence: TGTGCCAGCAGCTTAGGGCAAAATGGCCCGGGGCAGGGATACGAGCAGTACTTC. Protein: CASSLGQNGPGQGYEQYF.

This clonotype has a handful of counts. The CDR3 DNA sequence: TGTGCCAGCAGTGATTGGGCCCTCTCCTACAATGAGCAGTTCTTC. Translating gives CASSDWALSYNEQFF. This chain uses TRBV7-2 with TRBJ2-1; D uncertain. CDR1 is SGHTA and CDR2 is FQGNSA in the germline V gene. The CDR3 loop spans 15 amino acids. The V gene lost 6 bases and the J gene lost 0 bases, with 12 bases spanning the gap.

The V gene is TRBV7-8, the J gene TRBJ1-6; 7 nucleotides match TRBD1. The trim removed 5 bases at V and 9 bases at J, leaving 7 bases unmatched. The V gene's germline CDR1 is SGHVS and CDR2 FQNEAQ. The CDR3 is 14 amino acids. The CDR3 DNA reads as TGTGCCAGCAGCGTAATAGGGGGCCGTTCACCCCTCCACTTT. Protein sequence: CASSVIGGRSPLHF.

This clonotype was counted only a few times. This chain uses TRBV27 with TRBJ2-3, with TRBD2 identical over 11 bases. The V gene end was trimmed by 0 bases and the J gene end by 0 bases; junction bases not matched to a gene: 2. This CDR3 is 17 amino acids long. Germline CDR1 and CDR2: MNHEY and SMNVEV (reference sequence). The CDR3 loop reads CASSLSRLAGSTDTQYF. CDR3 DNA: TGTGCCAGCAGTTTATCCCGACTAGCGGGGAGCACAGATACGCAGTATTTT.

The J gene is TRBJ2-5, the V gene TRBV7-2; D is ambiguous. CDR1 is SGHTA, CDR2 FQGNSA, per germline. The CDR3 runs to 15 residues. Trimming cost V 2 bases and J 3 bases, with 13 bases left between them. The CDR3 nucleotides read TGTGCCAGCAGCTTATATGGGCAGCCTGAAGAGACCCAGTACTTC. Its protein is CASSLYGQPEETQYF.

This sequence joins TRBV12-3 or TRBV12-4 and TRBJ2-4; tentative D call: TRBD2 (6 bases). The CDR3 runs to 14 residues. Trimming stripped 3 bases from V and 1 base from J, with 7 bases between. The CDR3 spells CASSFREAKNIQYF. CDR3 DNA: TGTGCCAGCAGTTTTCGGGAGGCCAAAAACATTCAGTACTTC.

This clonotype has only a few counts. The V gene is TRBV6-5, the J gene TRBJ2-3; D not certain. V was trimmed by 6 bases and J by 6 bases, leaving 10 bases between them. This CDR3 spans 12 amino acids. CDR1 and CDR2 (germline): MNHEY, SVGAGI. DNA for the CDR3: TGTGCCAGCAGCGCCCGATGGGATACGCAGTATTTT. Translation gives CASSARWDTQYF.

The chain links TRBV20-1 to TRBJ2-1; D may correspond to TRBD1 or TRBD2 (5 bases each). The CDR3 extends over 13 amino acids. Germline V gene lookup returns CDR1 DFQATT and CDR2 SNEGSKA (reference sequence). V was pared by 4 bases and J by 6 bases, with 13 bases between. CDR3 sequence reads: CSAMGRRTNEQFF. In DNA, the CDR3 is TGCAGTGCTATGGGACGCCGAACCAATGAGCAGTTCTTC.

This clonotype has just a few counts. The V and J genes are TRBV3-1 and TRBJ2-2; D might be TRBD2 (6 bases). Looked up from germline, CDR1 is LGHDT and CDR2 is YNNKEL (reference sequence). V was clipped by 4 bases and J by 4 bases, with 10 bases between them. The CDR3 extends over 14 amino acids. The CDR3 nucleotides read TGTGCCAGCAGCCGGCAGCGGGCCACCGGGGAGCTGTTTTTT. Translating gives CASSRQRATGELFF. Together with reference TRBV3-1 and TRBJ2-2, the CDR3 gives the full variable domain: DTAVSQTPKYLVTQMGNDKSIKCEQNLGHDTMYWYKQDSKKFLKIMFSYNNKELIINETVPNRFSPKSPDKAHLNLHINSLELGDSAVYFCASSRQRATGELFFGEGSRLTVL.

This clonotype was seen a few times. V is TRBV25-1 and J is TRBJ2-7, with TRBD1 matching 9 bases. CDR1 and CDR2 from the germline V gene are MGHDK and SYGVNS. The CDR3 covers 12 residues. The V and J ends lost 7 bases and 4 bases, in that order; junction bases with no gene match: 2. The chain's CDR3 is CASMGQGYEQYF. The CDR3 nucleotides are TGTGCCAGCATGGGACAGGGATACGAGCAGTACTTC.

There are a few counts of this clonotype. The J gene is TRBJ2-7, the V gene TRBV29-1; no clear D. CDR1 and CDR2 from the germline V gene are SQVTM and ANQGSEA. This CDR3 has 14 amino acids. V lost 4 bases to trimming and J lost 3 bases, with 16 bases between them. DNA of the CDR3: TGCAGCGTTGGTTCCCTTCACGCAGACTACGAGCAGTACTTC. Its protein is CSVGSLHADYEQYF.

The chain links TRBV20-1 to TRBJ2-7, with 11 nucleotides matching TRBD2. V was pared by 3 bases and J by 9 bases, with 16 bases of the junction left unmatched. Germline assignment: CDR1 DFQATT and CDR2 SNEGSKA (reference sequence). The CDR3 loop spans 16 amino acids. CDR3 in amino acids: CSASGALLAGGPWQYF. The CDR3 nucleotides are TGCAGTGCTAGTGGAGCTCTGCTAGCGGGGGGACCTTGGCAGTACTTC.

This clonotype came up a few times. The CDR3 DNA reads TGTGCCAGTAGTATAGATTTATTCTCCTACAATGAGCAGTTCTTC. Protein product: CASSIDLFSYNEQFF. The chain recombines TRBV19 with TRBJ2-1; D not certain. CDR1 and CDR2 from the germline V gene are LNHDA and SQIVND (reference sequence). The V end was cut by 0 bases, the J end by 0 bases, with 6 bases between. CDR3 length: 15 residues.

The chain uses TRBV24-1 and TRBJ2-1, with a tentative D call TRBD2 (6 bases). The CDR3 contains 15 residues. Trimming stripped 6 bases from V and 7 bases from J, with 18 bases between. Germline CDR1 reads KGHDR; CDR2 reads SFDVKD. The CDR3: CATSFLASETNEQFF. The CDR3 nucleotides read TGTGCCACCAGTTTCCTGGCTAGCGAAACTAATGAGCAGTTCTTC.

The chain has TRBV5-1 and TRBJ1-1, with 7 nucleotides matching TRBD1. The CDR3 length is 14 residues. The V gene's germline CDR1 is SGHRS and CDR2 YFSETQ. V was pared by 4 bases and J by 1 base, with 4 bases of the junction left unmatched. The CDR3 sequence is CASSADRSNTEAFF. The CDR3, as DNA: TGCGCCAGCAGCGCGGACAGGTCGAACACTGAAGCTTTCTTT. Looking up the rest from reference TRBV5-1 and TRBJ1-1 gives the full variable domain: KAGVTQTPRYLIKTRGQQVTLSCSPISGHRSVSWYQQTPGQGLQFLFEYFSETQRNKGNFPGRFSGRQFSNSRSEMNVSTLELGDSALYLCASSADRSNTEAFFGQGTRLTVV.

The rearrangement uses TRBV18 and TRBJ2-7; no clear D. Trimming took off 4 bases at V and 1 base at J, with 8 bases between the two ends. Germline-derived CDR1 and CDR2 are KGHSH and LQKENI. The CDR3 contains 13 residues. The chain's CDR3 is CASSRLGSYEQYF. In nucleotides, the CDR3 is TGTGCCAGCTCACGGCTCGGGTCCTACGAGCAGTACTTC.

This clonotype was observed a few times. This chain uses TRBV7-6 with TRBJ2-2; 8 nucleotides agree with TRBD1. V shed 0 bases, J shed 4 bases, and the junction held 10 bases outside the gene matches. The CDR3 consists of 18 residues. CDR1 is SGHVS and CDR2 is FNYEAQ in the germline V gene. The CDR3 protein is CASSLAGGGDRSTGELFF. CDR3 sequence (DNA): TGTGCCAGCAGCTTAGCTGGGGGCGGGGACAGGTCCACCGGGGAGCTGTTTTTT.

This clonotype came up a few times. V usage is TRBV20-1 and J usage is TRBJ2-7; a weak D match, TRBD1 (6 bases). The V and J ends lost 5 bases and 6 bases respectively, with 20 bases between them. This CDR3 contains 14 residues. Germline loops: CDR1 DFQATT, CDR2 SNEGSKA (reference sequence). This chain's CDR3 is CSAPGGSPTGEQYF. CDR3 bases: TGCAGTGCTCCTGGGGGCAGCCCGACGGGCGAGCAGTACTTC.

The chain couples TRBV29-1 to TRBJ1-1; D is uncertain. This CDR3 has 16 residues. The germline gives CDR1 SQVTM, CDR2 ANQGSEA. Trimming pared 4 bases from V and 5 bases from J, leaving 23 bases between. The CDR3 DNA reads TGCAGCGTTGGATTGTGGTGGAGGAGGCCGGAGACTGAAGCTTTCTTT. Encoded protein: CSVGLWWRRPETEAFF. The complete variable domain, with remaining parts taken from reference TRBV29-1 and TRBJ1-1, reads SAVISQKPSRDICQRGTSLTIQCQVDSQVTMMFWYRQQPGQSLTLIATANQGSEATYESGFVIDKFPISRPNLTFSTLTVSNMSPEDSSIYLCSVGLWWRRPETEAFFGQGTRLTVV.

The genes are TRBV27 and TRBJ2-3, with 8 bases aligning to TRBD2. CDR3 length: 15 residues. CDR1 is MNHEY and CDR2 is SMNVEV in the germline V gene (reference sequence). Trimming at V came to 6 bases and at J to 3 bases, leaving 8 bases not matched to a gene. CDR3 in amino acids: CASSLTSERTDTQYF. CDR3 DNA: TGTGCCAGCAGCCTGACTAGCGAGAGGACAGATACGCAGTATTTT.